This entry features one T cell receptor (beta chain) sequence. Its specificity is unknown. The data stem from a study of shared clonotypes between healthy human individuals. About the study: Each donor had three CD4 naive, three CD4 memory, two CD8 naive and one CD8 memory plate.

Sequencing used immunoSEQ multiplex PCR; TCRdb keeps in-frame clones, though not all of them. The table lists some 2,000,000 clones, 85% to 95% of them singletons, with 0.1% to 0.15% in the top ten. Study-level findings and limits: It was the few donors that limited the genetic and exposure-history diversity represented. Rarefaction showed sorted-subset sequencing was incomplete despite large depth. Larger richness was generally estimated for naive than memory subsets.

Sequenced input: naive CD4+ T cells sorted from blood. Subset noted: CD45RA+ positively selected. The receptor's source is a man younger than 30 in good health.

The CDR3 spells CASSSQPSNTEAFF. The CDR3 nucleotides are TGTGCCAGCAGTTCCCAACCATCGAACACTGAAGCTTTCTTT. V is TRBV27 and J is TRBJ1-1; D gene unclear. Germline values: CDR1 MNHEY, CDR2 SMNVEV (reference sequence). CDR3 length: 14 residues. The germline V and J ends were trimmed by 4 bases and 1 base, with 10 bases remaining between them.